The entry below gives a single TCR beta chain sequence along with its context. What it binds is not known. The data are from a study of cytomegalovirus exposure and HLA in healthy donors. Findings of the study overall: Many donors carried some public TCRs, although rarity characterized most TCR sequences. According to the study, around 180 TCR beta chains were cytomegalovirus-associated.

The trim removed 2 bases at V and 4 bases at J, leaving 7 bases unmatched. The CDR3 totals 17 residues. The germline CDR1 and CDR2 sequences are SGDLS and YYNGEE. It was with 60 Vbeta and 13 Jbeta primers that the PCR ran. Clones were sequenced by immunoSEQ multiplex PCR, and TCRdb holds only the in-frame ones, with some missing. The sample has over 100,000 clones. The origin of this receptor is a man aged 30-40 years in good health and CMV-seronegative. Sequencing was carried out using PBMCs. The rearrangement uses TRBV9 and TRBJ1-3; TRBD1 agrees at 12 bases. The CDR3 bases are TGTGCCAGCAGCGTTGGACCGGGACAGGGGGCGGGAAACACCATATATTTT. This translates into CASSVGPGQGAGNTIYF.